Sequencing of this TCR beta chain was carried out in a study of OX40 agonist ivuxolimab in advanced cancers. TCRdb's table, derived via immunoSEQ multiplex PCR, lists solely in-frame clones and lacks some. The sample has around 50,000 clones; about 83% are singletons. The CDR3 is 14 residues long. Trimming took 5 bases from V and 5 from J; bases not matched to a gene: 6. The V gene's germline CDR1 is SGHTA and CDR2 FQGNSA. V usage is TRBV7-2 and J usage is TRBJ2-3; the match to TRBD2 covers 8 bases. This sequence originates from an adult with an advanced solid tumor such as melanoma, head and neck, liver or kidney cancer. The sequenced sample was CD4+ or CD8+ T cells sorted from blood, obtained in a trial of the OX40 agonist ivuxolimab. Written as DNA, the CDR3 is TGTGCCAGCAGCACAGGACTAGCTATAGATACGCAGTATTTT. Its translation: CASSTGLAIDTQYF.